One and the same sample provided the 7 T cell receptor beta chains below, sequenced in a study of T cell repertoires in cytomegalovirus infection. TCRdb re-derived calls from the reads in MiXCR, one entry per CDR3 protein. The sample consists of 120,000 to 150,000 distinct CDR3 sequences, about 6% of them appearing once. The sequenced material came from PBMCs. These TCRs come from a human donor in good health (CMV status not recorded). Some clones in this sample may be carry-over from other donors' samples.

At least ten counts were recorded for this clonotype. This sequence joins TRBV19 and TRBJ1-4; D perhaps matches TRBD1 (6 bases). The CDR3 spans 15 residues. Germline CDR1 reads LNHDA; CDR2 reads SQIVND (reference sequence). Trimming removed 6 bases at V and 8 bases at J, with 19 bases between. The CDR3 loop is CASSPRRTGNEKLFF. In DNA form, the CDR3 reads TGTGCCAGTAGCCCAAGGAGAACAGGGAACGAAAAACTGTTTTTT.

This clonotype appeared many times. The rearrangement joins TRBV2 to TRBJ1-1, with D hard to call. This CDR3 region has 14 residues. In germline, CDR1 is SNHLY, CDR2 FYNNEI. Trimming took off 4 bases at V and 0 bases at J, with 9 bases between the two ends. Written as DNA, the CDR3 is TGTGCCAGCAGTGGGGCAGAGATGAACACTGAAGCTTTCTTT. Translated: CASSGAEMNTEAFF.

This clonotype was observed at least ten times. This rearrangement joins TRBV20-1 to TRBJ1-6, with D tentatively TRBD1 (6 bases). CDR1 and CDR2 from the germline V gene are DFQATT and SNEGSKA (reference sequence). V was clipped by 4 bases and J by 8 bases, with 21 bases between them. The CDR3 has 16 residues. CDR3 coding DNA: TGCAGTGCTAACAGGCCCACCTGGGACACAGATTCACCCCTCCACTTT. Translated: CSANRPTWDTDSPLHF.

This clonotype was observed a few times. The CDR3 nucleotides are TGTGCCAGCAGCTCCGGTTACGCCAAAAACATTCAGTACTTC. Its protein is CASSSGYAKNIQYF. The chain is built from TRBV14 and TRBJ2-4; D not certain. V was pared by 5 bases and J by 1 base, with 9 bases between. Germline CDR1 SGHDN, CDR2 FVKESK. The length of the CDR3 is 14 residues.

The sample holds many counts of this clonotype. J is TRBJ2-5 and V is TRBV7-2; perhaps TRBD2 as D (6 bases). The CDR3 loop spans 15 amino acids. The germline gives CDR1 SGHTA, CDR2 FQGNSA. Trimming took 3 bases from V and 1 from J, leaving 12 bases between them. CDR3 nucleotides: TGTGCCAGCAGCTTTCAGGGCGGGACCCAAGAGACCCAGTACTTC. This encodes CASSFQGGTQETQYF. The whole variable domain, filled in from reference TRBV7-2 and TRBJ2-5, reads GAGVSQSPSNKVTEKGKDVELRCDPISGHTALYWYRQSLGQGLEFLIYFQGNSAPDKSGLPSDRFSAERTGGSVSTLTIQRTQQEDSAVYLCASSFQGGTQETQYFGPGTRLLVL.

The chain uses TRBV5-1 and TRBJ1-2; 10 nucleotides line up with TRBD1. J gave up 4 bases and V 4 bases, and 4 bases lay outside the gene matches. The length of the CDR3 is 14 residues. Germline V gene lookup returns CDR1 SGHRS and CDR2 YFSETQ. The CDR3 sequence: CASSTGQGVYGYTF. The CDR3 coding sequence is TGCGCCAGCAGCACCGGACAGGGGGTCTATGGCTACACCTTC. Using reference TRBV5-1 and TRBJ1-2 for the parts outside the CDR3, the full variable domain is KAGVTQTPRYLIKTRGQQVTLSCSPISGHRSVSWYQQTPGQGLQFLFEYFSETQRNKGNFPGRFSGRQFSNSRSEMNVSTLELGDSALYLCASSTGQGVYGYTFGSGTRLTVV.

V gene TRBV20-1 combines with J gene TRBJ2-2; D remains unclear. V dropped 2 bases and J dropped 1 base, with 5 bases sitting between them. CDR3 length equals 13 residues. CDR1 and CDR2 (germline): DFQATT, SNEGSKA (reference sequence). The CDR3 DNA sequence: TGCAGTGCTAGATGGGTGAACACCGGGGAGCTGTTTTTT. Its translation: CSARWVNTGELFF.